This is a list of T cell receptor beta chains from one sample in a study of CD8+CD57+ T cells in acquired aplastic anemia. MiXCR was run by TCRdb on the reads, yielding one entry per CDR3 protein. The sample carries about 170,000 distinct CDR3 sequences, 35% to 55% recorded once. The specimen was sorted CD4+, CD8+, or CD8+CD57+ T cells (not recorded which) from PBMCs. These receptors were obtained from a human donor in good health. Each CDR3 is given with its conserved first and last residue. Each record gives: clone size, J gene, D gene, V gene, CDR3 protein, CDR3 DNA. A D gene is named only where the DNA matches it firmly. The size field is filled for only some rows; it gives once, few, many or a size class.

NA	TRBJ2-4	TRBD2	TRBV30	CAWSVIGGVLSIQYF	TGTGCCTGGAGTGTAATTGGGGGGGTCCTAAGCATTCAGTACTTC
many	TRBJ2-7	TRBD1	TRBV7-2	CASSSTDRARYEQYF	TGTGCCAGCAGCTCGACGGACAGGGCCCGTTACGAGCAGTACTTC
NA	TRBJ1-1	TRBD1	TRBV2	CASKTGGLGAEAFF	TGTGCCAGCAAGACAGGGGGCCTTGGGGCTGAAGCTTTCTTT
many	TRBJ1-2	NA	TRBV12-3/TRBV12-4	CASSGVAVGYTF	TGTGCCAGCAGTGGCGTGGCCGTCGGCTACACCTTC
few	TRBJ1-2	NA	TRBV15	CATSREVGYGYTF	TGTGCCACCAGCAGAGAAGTCGGCTATGGCTACACCTTC
NA	TRBJ1-1	NA	TRBV7-6	CASSRLGSLNTEAFF	TGTGCCAGCAGCCGGCTCGGATCCTTGAACACTGAAGCTTTCTTT
NA	TRBJ1-6	TRBD1	TRBV10-2	CASSESGQGRGSPLHF	TGCGCCAGCAGTGAGTCGGGACAGGGGAGAGGCTCACCCCTCCACTTT
many	TRBJ2-5	NA	TRBV5-4	CASTNRAGRVETQYF	TGTGCCAGCACCAATAGGGCAGGGCGAGTAGAGACCCAGTACTTC
once	TRBJ1-2	TRBD1	TRBV19	CASSMDRGSNYGYTF	TGTGCCAGTAGTATGGACAGGGGGTCTAACTATGGCTACACCTTC
NA	TRBJ2-6	NA	TRBV5-1	CASSAGGANVLTF	TGCGCCAGCAGCGCGGGTGGGGCCAACGTCCTGACTTTC
few	TRBJ1-1	NA	TRBV28	CASSATARTEAFF	TGTGCCAGCAGCGCTACAGCTCGCACTGAAGCTTTCTTT
NA	TRBJ2-5	TRBD1	TRBV5-1	CASSLAQTGDSQYF	TGCGCCAGCAGCTTGGCCCAGACAGGGGATTCCCAGTACTTC
NA	TRBJ1-2	TRBD1	TRBV30	CAWTQGANYGYTF	TGTGCCTGGACTCAGGGGGCTAACTATGGCTACACCTTC
few	TRBJ1-1	NA	TRBV13	CASSLGTGRMLSEAFF	TGTGCCAGCAGCTTAGGGACAGGACGAATGCTTTCTGAAGCTTTCTTT
few	TRBJ2-2	TRBD2	TRBV12-3/TRBV12-4	CASSLLGGGAATGELFF	TGTGCCAGCAGTTTGCTGGGCGGGGGGGCCGCCACCGGGGAGCTGTTTTTT
many	TRBJ2-1	TRBD2	TRBV9	CASSVGTSEGDEQFF	TGTGCCAGCAGCGTAGGGACTAGCGAGGGGGATGAGCAGTTCTTC
NA	TRBJ2-7	TRBD2	TRBV5-1	CASSPQPGGYEQYF	TGCGCCAGCAGCCCCCAGCCGGGAGGGTACGAGCAGTACTTC
many	TRBJ1-1	TRBD1	TRBV29-1	CSAKGQRKAEAFF	TGCAGCGCCAAGGGACAGCGTAAGGCTGAAGCTTTCTTT
NA	TRBJ2-1	NA	TRBV6-1	CASSEGTGLVGEQFF	TGTGCCAGCAGTGAGGGCACGGGACTTGTCGGAGAGCAGTTCTTC
NA	TRBJ1-2	NA	TRBV9	CASKSYGYTF	TGTGCCAGCAAGTCCTATGGCTACACCTTC
NA	TRBJ2-7	TRBD1	TRBV2	CASSDPPGQTYEQYF	TGTGCCAGCAGTGACCCGCCGGGACAGACCTACGAGCAGTACTTC
NA	TRBJ1-6	NA	TRBV7-3	CASSPDRNSPLHF	TGTGCCAGCAGCCCGGACCGCAATTCACCCCTCCACTTT
few	TRBJ1-1	NA	TRBV18	CASSPGGHSEAFF	TGTGCCAGCTCTCCGGGGGGACACAGTGAAGCTTTCTTT
NA	TRBJ2-5	TRBD1	TRBV7-8	CASSPTGAETQYF	TGTGCCAGCAGCCCAACAGGGGCAGAGACCCAGTACTTC
NA	TRBJ1-1	NA	TRBV10-3	CAISDRGNTEAFF	TGTGCCATCAGTGACAGGGGTAACACTGAAGCTTTCTTT
NA	TRBJ1-2	NA	TRBV10-3	CAIGGNYGYTF	TGTGCCATCGGGGGAAACTATGGCTACACCTTC
NA	TRBJ1-6	NA	TRBV7-7	CASSLNRNSPLHF	TGTGCCAGCAGCTTAAATCGTAATTCACCCCTCCACTTT
many	TRBJ2-1	TRBD2	TRBV7-2	CASRVAGGPSHEQFF	TGTGCCAGCAGGGTAGCGGGGGGCCCGTCCCATGAGCAGTTCTTC
few	TRBJ2-1	TRBD1	TRBV10-3	CAIPGTGGNEQFF	TGTGCCATCCCCGGGACAGGGGGCAATGAGCAGTTCTTC
NA	TRBJ1-1	NA	TRBV4-2	CASSQGARGKGSEAFF	TGTGCCAGCAGCCAAGGAGCGAGGGGCAAAGGAAGTGAAGCTTTCTTT
NA	TRBJ1-5	TRBD1	TRBV2	CASSRGTGNNQPQHF	TGTGCCAGCAGTAGAGGGACAGGGAACAATCAGCCCCAGCATTTT
many	TRBJ1-1	NA	TRBV5-8	CASSPGGGTEAFF	TGTGCCAGCAGCCCCGGGGGAGGGACTGAAGCTTTCTTT
few	TRBJ2-1	NA	TRBV6-1	CASRKEQTNNEQFF	TGTGCCAGCAGGAAGGAACAGACAAACAATGAGCAGTTCTTC
NA	TRBJ2-7	TRBD1	TRBV19	CASSMTGSSYEQYF	TGTGCCAGTAGTATGACAGGGAGCTCCTACGAGCAGTACTTC
NA	TRBJ1-1	NA	TRBV20-1	CSASPTTEAFF	TGCAGTGCTAGCCCCACCACTGAAGCTTTCTTT
NA	TRBJ2-3	NA	TRBV24-1	CATSDSGHYTQYF	TGTGCCACCAGTGATTCGGGGCACTATACGCAGTATTTT
NA	TRBJ2-3	TRBD2	TRBV20-1	CSAPSSPALAGGGDTQYF	TGCAGTGCTCCTAGTTCGCCTGCCTTAGCGGGAGGTGGGGATACGCAGTATTTT
many	TRBJ2-3	TRBD2	TRBV7-3	CASSLSGRGAGGADTQYF	TGTGCCAGCAGCTTAAGCGGCAGGGGAGCGGGAGGGGCAGATACGCAGTATTTT
NA	TRBJ2-7	TRBD2	TRBV9	CASSTGVAGVSYEQYF	TGTGCCAGCAGCACGGGGGTAGCGGGGGTCTCCTACGAGCAGTACTTC
many	TRBJ2-5	NA	TRBV30	CAWGKGETQYF	TGTGCCTGGGGTAAGGGAGAGACCCAGTACTTC
many	TRBJ2-1	NA	TRBV6-6	CASSYPTSNEQFF	TGTGCCAGCAGTTACCCGACTAGTAATGAGCAGTTCTTC
many	TRBJ2-2	NA	TRBV3-1	CASSHDTGELFF	TGTGCCAGCAGCCATGACACCGGGGAGCTGTTTTTT
many	TRBJ1-4	NA	TRBV6-1	CASSQREGEKLFF	TGTGCCAGCAGTCAAAGGGAGGGTGAAAAACTGTTTTTT
many	TRBJ2-6	NA	TRBV2	CASSERGSGANVLTF	TGTGCCAGCAGTGAACGGGGGAGTGGGGCCAACGTCCTGACTTTC
many	TRBJ1-2	NA	TRBV3-1	CASSPRPGGYTF	TGTGCCAGCAGCCCCCGTCCCGGCGGCTACACCTTC
NA	TRBJ2-1	NA	TRBV7-7	CASSHNMNEQFF	TGTGCCAGCAGCCACAATATGAATGAGCAGTTCTTC
NA	TRBJ2-3	NA	TRBV10-3	CAIKTGLNTDTQYF	TGTGCCATCAAAACGGGACTCAACACAGATACGCAGTATTTT
NA	TRBJ2-7	NA	TRBV20-1	CSARVPRGIYEQYF	TGCAGTGCTAGAGTCCCAAGGGGGATTTACGAGCAGTACTTC
NA	TRBJ2-5	TRBD1	TRBV19	CASNGQGRTQYF	TGTGCCAGCAACGGACAGGGTCGGACCCAGTACTTC
once	TRBJ2-2	NA	TRBV20-1	CSARDLGAPGELFF	TGCAGTGCTAGAGATCTGGGGGCCCCCGGGGAGCTGTTTTTT
NA	TRBJ1-2	NA	TRBV5-1	CASREERHYGYTF	TGCGCCAGCAGAGAGGAAAGGCACTATGGCTACACCTTC
many	TRBJ2-5	NA	TRBV7-9	CASSLEQGVGETQYF	TGTGCCAGCAGCTTAGAACAGGGTGTCGGAGAGACCCAGTACTTC
many	TRBJ2-7	NA	TRBV24-1	CATSEGDTPYEQYF	TGTGCCACCAGTGAGGGAGACACCCCCTACGAGCAGTACTTC
many	TRBJ2-1	NA	TRBV25-1	CASSESPKARHNEQFF	TGTGCCAGCAGTGAATCCCCCAAGGCCCGCCACAATGAGCAGTTCTTC
many	TRBJ1-5	NA	TRBV7-2	CASSEGGAGQPQHF	TGTGCCAGCAGCGAGGGGGGGGCAGGTCAGCCCCAGCATTTT
NA	TRBJ1-1	NA	TRBV19	CASSIDGGENTEAFF	TGTGCCAGTAGTATAGATGGAGGGGAGAACACTGAAGCTTTCTTT
many	TRBJ2-3	TRBD2	TRBV12-3/TRBV12-4	CASSLNGLAGTRDTQYF	TGTGCCAGCAGCTTGAACGGACTAGCGGGGACGAGAGATACGCAGTATTTT
many	TRBJ1-5	NA	TRBV19	CASSIAQGRSRGNQPQHF	TGTGCCAGTAGTATAGCTCAGGGCCGGAGCCGGGGCAATCAGCCCCAGCATTTT
NA	TRBJ2-1	NA	TRBV15	CATSRDNFWGGSDNEQFF	TGTGCCACCAGCAGAGATAATTTTTGGGGCGGATCGGACAATGAGCAGTTCTTC
many	TRBJ2-3	TRBD1	TRBV6-1	CASRDRGIGTQYF	TGTGCCAGCCGGGACAGGGGAATTGGTACGCAGTATTTT